Listed below are T cell receptor beta chains from one sample, sequenced in a study of blood T cell repertoires in COVID-19. Clones were sequenced by immunoSEQ multiplex PCR, and TCRdb holds only the in-frame ones, with some missing. The sample records approximately 400,000 clones, about 80% being singletons. Material: peripheral blood. The receptors derive from a human donor with acute or convalescent COVID-19. The donor label of this sample is uncertain. The CDR3 runs from the conserved cysteine through the conserved F or W. A D gene is named only where the DNA matches it firmly. A row's size may be missing; if present it is once, few, many or a size class.

v_gene: TRBV10-1
abundance: NA
j_gene: TRBJ1-1
d_gene: NA
CDR3aa: CASRADSMNTEAFF

v_gene: TRBV9
abundance: NA
j_gene: TRBJ1-6
d_gene: NA
CDR3aa: CASSVLYNSPLHF

v_gene: TRBV28
abundance: few
j_gene: TRBJ1-1
d_gene: NA
CDR3aa: CASSTGFPEAFF

v_gene: TRBV24-1
abundance: NA
j_gene: TRBJ2-3
d_gene: TRBD1
CDR3aa: CATSDLGGQSTDTQYF

v_gene: TRBV3-1/TRBV3-2
abundance: NA
j_gene: TRBJ2-2
d_gene: NA
CDR3aa: CASSPRDGHTGELFF

v_gene: TRBV5-1
abundance: NA
j_gene: TRBJ1-1
d_gene: NA
CDR3aa: CASSFDSFTEAFF

v_gene: TRBV5-1
abundance: NA
j_gene: TRBJ1-1
d_gene: NA
CDR3aa: CASSLVSGPGVTEAFF

v_gene: TRBV7-8
abundance: NA
j_gene: TRBJ2-2
d_gene: NA
CDR3aa: CASSRVGANTGELFF

v_gene: TRBV28
abundance: NA
j_gene: TRBJ1-2
d_gene: NA
CDR3aa: CASGRTLDSRGYTF

v_gene: TRBV3-1/TRBV3-2
abundance: NA
j_gene: TRBJ1-1
d_gene: TRBD1
CDR3aa: CASKGQAWRQNTEAFF

v_gene: TRBV7-9
abundance: few
j_gene: TRBJ1-2
d_gene: TRBD1
CDR3aa: CASSLDRRGQSYGYTF

v_gene: TRBV29-1
abundance: NA
j_gene: TRBJ1-1
d_gene: NA
CDR3aa: CSVGRQNTEAFF

v_gene: TRBV29-1
abundance: NA
j_gene: TRBJ1-2
d_gene: NA
CDR3aa: CSVQEGGARLDYGYTF

v_gene: TRBV25-1
abundance: once
j_gene: TRBJ1-6
d_gene: TRBD1
CDR3aa: CASRIGQGGSPLHF

v_gene: TRBV5-6
abundance: once
j_gene: TRBJ1-2
d_gene: NA
CDR3aa: CASSEFRRGEGYTF

v_gene: TRBV2
abundance: NA
j_gene: TRBJ1-1
d_gene: TRBD1
CDR3aa: CASSDGGGQARNTEAFF

v_gene: TRBV5-8
abundance: once
j_gene: TRBJ2-4
d_gene: NA
CDR3aa: CASSQTSIYIQYF

v_gene: TRBV5-1
abundance: NA
j_gene: TRBJ2-1
d_gene: TRBD1
CDR3aa: CASSPDREHGEQFF

v_gene: TRBV6-5
abundance: NA
j_gene: TRBJ2-1
d_gene: NA
CDR3aa: CASSYPGIRGNEQFF

v_gene: TRBV18
abundance: NA
j_gene: TRBJ2-7
d_gene: NA
CDR3aa: CASSPAPFPTYEQYF

v_gene: TRBV2
abundance: NA
j_gene: TRBJ2-1
d_gene: TRBD2
CDR3aa: CASSLAGRSSYNEQFF

v_gene: TRBV2
abundance: few
j_gene: TRBJ1-3
d_gene: TRBD1
CDR3aa: CASRDQGGGTIYF

v_gene: TRBV19
abundance: NA
j_gene: TRBJ1-2
d_gene: TRBD1
CDR3aa: CASTLGQGAGGYTF

v_gene: TRBV12-3/TRBV12-4
abundance: NA
j_gene: TRBJ1-2
d_gene: NA
CDR3aa: CASSLDGNYGYTF

v_gene: TRBV7-6
abundance: NA
j_gene: TRBJ2-7
d_gene: TRBD1
CDR3aa: CASSLDRGRSYEQYF

v_gene: TRBV2
abundance: NA
j_gene: TRBJ1-1
d_gene: TRBD1
CDR3aa: CASSLQGALGTEAFF

v_gene: TRBV6-6
abundance: NA
j_gene: TRBJ1-2
d_gene: TRBD1
CDR3aa: CASSPTGARGYTF

v_gene: TRBV5-5
abundance: few
j_gene: TRBJ1-5
d_gene: TRBD1
CDR3aa: CASSLGTGVGQPQHF

v_gene: TRBV3-1/TRBV3-2
abundance: NA
j_gene: TRBJ2-7
d_gene: TRBD1
CDR3aa: CASSHHRGFTYEQYF

v_gene: TRBV6-5
abundance: NA
j_gene: TRBJ1-2
d_gene: TRBD1
CDR3aa: CASSTTGNYGYTF

v_gene: TRBV18
abundance: NA
j_gene: TRBJ2-7
d_gene: TRBD1
CDR3aa: CASSPEGTVSSYEQYF

v_gene: TRBV30
abundance: NA
j_gene: TRBJ1-6
d_gene: NA
CDR3aa: CAWDTDNSPLHF

v_gene: TRBV5-6
abundance: NA
j_gene: TRBJ2-7
d_gene: TRBD2
CDR3aa: CASSPSTSGGYYEQYF

v_gene: TRBV6-5
abundance: NA
j_gene: TRBJ2-7
d_gene: NA
CDR3aa: CASSYFPRDEQYF

v_gene: TRBV30
abundance: NA
j_gene: TRBJ2-1
d_gene: TRBD2
CDR3aa: CASRAGGIHEQFF

v_gene: TRBV5-6
abundance: NA
j_gene: TRBJ2-3
d_gene: TRBD2
CDR3aa: CASSLELAGGRGDTQYF

v_gene: TRBV10-3
abundance: NA
j_gene: TRBJ1-1
d_gene: NA
CDR3aa: CAISEGVGSGTEAFF

v_gene: TRBV7-9
abundance: few
j_gene: TRBJ1-2
d_gene: NA
CDR3aa: CASSQGGMNGYTF

v_gene: TRBV7-8
abundance: NA
j_gene: TRBJ2-7
d_gene: TRBD2
CDR3aa: CASSPALAGNDYEQYF

v_gene: TRBV19
abundance: NA
j_gene: TRBJ1-1
d_gene: TRBD1
CDR3aa: CASSSLRQGNTEAFF

v_gene: TRBV18
abundance: NA
j_gene: TRBJ2-7
d_gene: TRBD1
CDR3aa: CASSYDRGLGYEQYF

v_gene: TRBV7-9
abundance: NA
j_gene: TRBJ2-7
d_gene: NA
CDR3aa: CASPLGQGHYEQYF

v_gene: TRBV10-1
abundance: NA
j_gene: TRBJ1-1
d_gene: NA
CDR3aa: CASSESRGYVNTEAFF

v_gene: TRBV7-9
abundance: NA
j_gene: TRBJ1-4
d_gene: TRBD1
CDR3aa: CASSFWTGSGREKLFF

v_gene: TRBV2
abundance: NA
j_gene: TRBJ1-2
d_gene: NA
CDR3aa: CASRAGANGYTF

v_gene: TRBV10-3
abundance: NA
j_gene: TRBJ1-6
d_gene: NA
CDR3aa: CAISVQGYNSPLHF

v_gene: TRBV2
abundance: NA
j_gene: TRBJ1-6
d_gene: NA
CDR3aa: CASRLRNSYNSPLHF

v_gene: TRBV6-4
abundance: NA
j_gene: TRBJ1-3
d_gene: NA
CDR3aa: CASSPTGSPGNTIYF

v_gene: TRBV10-3
abundance: NA
j_gene: TRBJ2-3
d_gene: TRBD2
CDR3aa: CATLRAGDEADTQYF

v_gene: TRBV19
abundance: NA
j_gene: TRBJ2-1
d_gene: TRBD1
CDR3aa: CASSIRATQGAKDEQFF

v_gene: TRBV30
abundance: few
j_gene: TRBJ2-1
d_gene: TRBD1
CDR3aa: CAWSTDRDNEQFF

v_gene: TRBV27
abundance: NA
j_gene: TRBJ1-2
d_gene: TRBD1
CDR3aa: CASRGQNNYGYTF

v_gene: TRBV4-1
abundance: NA
j_gene: TRBJ2-6
d_gene: NA
CDR3aa: CASSPSPNFLTGANVLTF

v_gene: TRBV18
abundance: NA
j_gene: TRBJ2-5
d_gene: TRBD1
CDR3aa: CASSPRDRGTQYF

v_gene: TRBV5-5
abundance: NA
j_gene: TRBJ1-1
d_gene: TRBD1
CDR3aa: CASSLQGFRTEAFF